This TCR beta chain was retrieved from a study of blood T cells in healthy people across ages (dated by TCRdb to about 2015). Describing the broader study: In model experiments, roughly one uniquely barcoded TCR beta cDNA molecule per two T cells was captured by template switching. To avoid experimental bias, donors of different ages were distributed randomly across sequencing lanes. The study analyzed two additional independent replicas of 1 million unique cDNA reads from the same blood draw for two donors, one aged 18 to 30 and one aged 80 or older. To track age-related changes in TCR beta repertoire diversity, the study relied on deep sequencing normalized with unique cDNA molecular identifiers. Four age groups were formed from the donors: young (average approximately 15 years), middle-aged (approximately 42), aged (roughly 59) and long-lived (more than 75). Overall results and qualifications from the work: Conclusive comparison of naive and antigen-experienced compartments was prevented by the profiling of bulk unsorted PBMCs. The long-lived group showed more naive CD4+ T cells, fewer expanded clones and increased TCR diversity than the aged group, suggesting age selection. The percentage of naive T cells measured by flow cytometry correlated strongly with observed TCR beta diversity. Donor CMV infection status was unknown, potentially confounding age-related changes in expanded clonotypes. As age increased, observed TCR beta diversity per million T cells dropped in a roughly linear way, and a significant reduction was already evident by age around 41. Estimates of total diversity based on one million sequenced T cells were regarded as lower bounds and as underestimates.

CDR1 and CDR2, looked up from the germline V gene, are SQVTM and ANQGSEA. The germline ends are 12 bases apart after V is trimmed by 5 bases and J by 4 bases. From cysteine to phenylalanine, the CDR3 is 13 amino acids long. Here the CDR3 DNA is all that survives: 39 bases in frame from base 1. Donors were approximately 42 systemically healthy Caucasian individuals from Russia aged roughly 6 to 90 years. Approximately 10 milliliters of peripheral blood were collected from each donor into EDTA-treated Vacutainer tubes. PBMCs were isolated by Ficoll-Paque density-gradient centrifugation, with at least 6 million obtained per sample. Total RNA, at least 6 micrograms per sample, was extracted from PBMCs with Trizol reagent. For every donor, flow cytometry on a PBMC aliquot measured the percentage of naive CD45RAhigh/CD27high T cells. This clonotype was seen more than once but under ten times. Its antigen remains unidentified. No clone much larger than this one lies a single base away; base qualities are absent.

The library came from 5' RACE. The instrument was an Illumina HiSeq 2500. A second roughly 6 to 11 cycle PCR used a sample-barcoded 5' primer and a J-beta primer mix. Each TCR beta cDNA molecule received a unique molecular identifier from a template-switch 5' adaptor carrying 12 random nucleotides. Each sample yielded at least 3 million CDR3-containing paired-end reads. All of the RNA was converted into first-strand cDNA using the Mint cDNA synthesis kit, with a TRBC-specific oligonucleotide serving as the primer. Following uracil-DNA glycosylase treatment, all cDNA underwent a first 18-cycle PCR with the universal primers M1SS and BC2_uni_R. Turning to the authors' computational methods: For normalization, 1 million high-quality reads were randomly selected from each sample, with every read carrying a distinct molecular identifier. Instead of being binned into consensus sequences, reads with shared molecular identifiers were discarded. MiTCR, set to a Q25 quality threshold and the strictest error-elimination algorithm, was used for CDR3 identification, clonotype clustering and error correction. Lower-bound total TCR beta diversity was estimated with a nonparametric unseen species model using Euler transformation. TCRdb handled the public reads itself, with Q25 trimming in fastp and clone calling in MiXCR, and kept productive beta chains. Duplicate CDR3 protein sequences are folded into a single record with the most common DNA and genes. The V and J calls and clone size come from TCRdb's table, not from the authors' own analysis. For this sample the table gives 1.5 million or so distinct CDR3 sequences, of which approximately 39% were detected only once. Just over 4% of the sample is held by the ten biggest clonotypes.

This receptor chain uses TRBV29-1 and TRBJ2-1, with no confident D gene call. The specimen sequenced was blood. The receptor was derived from a woman under 30 in good health. The DNA sequence reads TGCAGCGTTTTGCCAGCCAATTACAATGAGCAGTTCTTC. Its protein product is CSVLPANYNEQFF.